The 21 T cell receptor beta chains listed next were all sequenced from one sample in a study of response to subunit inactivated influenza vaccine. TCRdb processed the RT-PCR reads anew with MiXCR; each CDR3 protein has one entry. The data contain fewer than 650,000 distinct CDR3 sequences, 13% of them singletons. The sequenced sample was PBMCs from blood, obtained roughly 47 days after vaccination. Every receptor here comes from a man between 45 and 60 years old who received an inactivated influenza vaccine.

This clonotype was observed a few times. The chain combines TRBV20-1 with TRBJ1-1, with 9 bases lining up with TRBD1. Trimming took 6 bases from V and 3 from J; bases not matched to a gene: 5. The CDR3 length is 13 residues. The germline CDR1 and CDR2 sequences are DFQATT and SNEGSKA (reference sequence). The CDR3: CSATGGAHTEAFF. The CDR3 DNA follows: TGCAGTGCCACAGGGGGCGCGCACACTGAAGCTTTCTTT.

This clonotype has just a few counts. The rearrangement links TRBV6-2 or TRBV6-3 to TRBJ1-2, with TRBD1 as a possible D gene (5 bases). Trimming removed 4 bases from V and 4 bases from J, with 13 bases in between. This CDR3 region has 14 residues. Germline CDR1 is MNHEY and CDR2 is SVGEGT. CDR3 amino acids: CASSLAGTVYGYTF. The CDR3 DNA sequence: TGTGCCAGCAGTTTAGCCGGGACGGTCTATGGCTACACCTTC.

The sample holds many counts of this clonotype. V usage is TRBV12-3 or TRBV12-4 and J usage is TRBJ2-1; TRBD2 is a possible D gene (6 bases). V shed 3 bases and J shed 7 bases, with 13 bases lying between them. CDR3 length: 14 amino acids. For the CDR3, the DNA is TGTGCCAGCAGTTTGGCCAGCGGGTGGAATGAGCAGTTCTTC. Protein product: CASSLASGWNEQFF.

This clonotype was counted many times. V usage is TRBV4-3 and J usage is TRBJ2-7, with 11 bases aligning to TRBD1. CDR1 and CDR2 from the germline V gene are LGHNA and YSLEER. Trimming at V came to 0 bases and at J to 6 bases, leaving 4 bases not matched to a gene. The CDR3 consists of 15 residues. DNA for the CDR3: TGCGCCAGCAGCCAAGATTTGGACAGGGGGCTCGAGCAGTACTTC. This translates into CASSQDLDRGLEQYF.

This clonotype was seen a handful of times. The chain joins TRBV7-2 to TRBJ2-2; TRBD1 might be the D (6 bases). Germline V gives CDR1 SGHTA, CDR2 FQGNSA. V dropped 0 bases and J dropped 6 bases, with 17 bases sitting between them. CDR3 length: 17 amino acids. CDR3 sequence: CASSLADGQPVPGELFF. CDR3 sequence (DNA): TGTGCCAGCAGCTTAGCCGACGGACAGCCAGTCCCCGGGGAGCTGTTTTTT.

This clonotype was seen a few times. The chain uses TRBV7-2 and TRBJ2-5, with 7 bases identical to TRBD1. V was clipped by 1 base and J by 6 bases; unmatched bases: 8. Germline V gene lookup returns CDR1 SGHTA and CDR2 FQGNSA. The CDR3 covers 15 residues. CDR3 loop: CASSLGGQAKQTQYF. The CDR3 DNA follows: TGTGCCAGCAGCTTAGGTGGACAGGCGAAGCAGACCCAGTACTTC.

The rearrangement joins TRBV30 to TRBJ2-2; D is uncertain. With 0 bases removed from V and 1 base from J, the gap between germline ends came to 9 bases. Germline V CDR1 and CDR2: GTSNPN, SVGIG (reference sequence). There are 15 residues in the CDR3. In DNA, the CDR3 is TGTGCCTGGAGTGTACTCCACGGGAACACCGGGGAGCTGTTTTTT. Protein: CAWSVLHGNTGELFF.

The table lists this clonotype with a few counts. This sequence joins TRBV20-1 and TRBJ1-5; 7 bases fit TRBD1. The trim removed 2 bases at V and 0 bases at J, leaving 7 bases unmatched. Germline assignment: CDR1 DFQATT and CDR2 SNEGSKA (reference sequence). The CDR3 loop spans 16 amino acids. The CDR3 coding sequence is TGCAGTGCTAGAAAAGAGACAGGGAATAGCAATCAGCCCCAGCATTTT. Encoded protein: CSARKETGNSNQPQHF.

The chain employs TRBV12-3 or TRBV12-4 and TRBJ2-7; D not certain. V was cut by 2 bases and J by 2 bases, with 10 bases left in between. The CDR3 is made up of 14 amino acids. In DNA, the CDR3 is TGTGCCAGCAGTTTAACGACTTCTACCTACGAGCAGTACTTC. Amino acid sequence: CASSLTTSTYEQYF.

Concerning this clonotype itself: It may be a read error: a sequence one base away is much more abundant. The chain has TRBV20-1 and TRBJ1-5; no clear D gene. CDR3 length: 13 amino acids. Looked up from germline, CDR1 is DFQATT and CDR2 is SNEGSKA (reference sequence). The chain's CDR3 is CSARVSSIQPQHF. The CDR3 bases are TGCAGTGCTAGAGTCTCTAGCATTCAGCCCCAGCATTTT.

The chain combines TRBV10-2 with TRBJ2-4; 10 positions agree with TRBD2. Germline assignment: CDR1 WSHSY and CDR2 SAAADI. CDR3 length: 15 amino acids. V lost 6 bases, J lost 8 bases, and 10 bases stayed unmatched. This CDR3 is CASRQYPSGGDIQYF. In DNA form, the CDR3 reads TGCGCCAGCAGACAGTACCCTAGCGGGGGTGACATTCAGTACTTC.

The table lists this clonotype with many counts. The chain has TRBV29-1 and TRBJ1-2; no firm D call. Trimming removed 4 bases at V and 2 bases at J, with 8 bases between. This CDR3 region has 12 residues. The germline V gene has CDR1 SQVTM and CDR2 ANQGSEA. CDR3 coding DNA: TGCAGCGTTGTGGCCGGGAACTATGGCTACACCTTC. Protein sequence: CSVVAGNYGYTF.

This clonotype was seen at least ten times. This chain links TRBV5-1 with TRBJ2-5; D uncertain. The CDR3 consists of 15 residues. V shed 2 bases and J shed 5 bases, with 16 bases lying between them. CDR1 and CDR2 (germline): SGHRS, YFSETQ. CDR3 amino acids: CASSFHESVKETQYF. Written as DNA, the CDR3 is TGCGCCAGCAGCTTCCACGAAAGTGTTAAGGAGACCCAGTACTTC.

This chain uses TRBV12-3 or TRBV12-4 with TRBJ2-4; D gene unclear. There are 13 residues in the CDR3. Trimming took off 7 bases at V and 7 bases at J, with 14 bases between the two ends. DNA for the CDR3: TGTGCCAGCAATCTAGGGTCTGGGAACATTCAGTACTTC. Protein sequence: CASNLGSGNIQYF.

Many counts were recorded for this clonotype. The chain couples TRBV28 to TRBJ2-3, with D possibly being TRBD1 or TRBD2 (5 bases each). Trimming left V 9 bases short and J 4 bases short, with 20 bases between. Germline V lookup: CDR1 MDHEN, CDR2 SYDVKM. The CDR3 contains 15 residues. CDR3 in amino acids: CASRHTWGYADTQYF. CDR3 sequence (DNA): TGTGCCAGTCGACATACATGGGGGTATGCAGATACGCAGTATTTT.

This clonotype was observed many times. The CDR3 protein is CASSEFRSGVNSPLHF. CDR3 DNA sequence: TGTGCCAGCAGTGAATTTAGGTCAGGGGTTAATTCACCCCTCCACTTT. The chain uses TRBV25-1 and TRBJ1-6, with a weak D call TRBD1 (6 bases). Germline V gives CDR1 MGHDK, CDR2 SYGVNS. The CDR3 spans 16 residues. V lost 1 base, J lost 6 bases, and 13 bases lay in between.

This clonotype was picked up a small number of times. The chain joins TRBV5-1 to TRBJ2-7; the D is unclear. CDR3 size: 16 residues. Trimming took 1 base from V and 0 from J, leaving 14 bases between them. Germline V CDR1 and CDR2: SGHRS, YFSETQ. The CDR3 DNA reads TGCGCCAGCAGCTTGCCCCCTTCTGCAGCCTCCTACGAGCAGTACTTC. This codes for CASSLPPSAASYEQYF. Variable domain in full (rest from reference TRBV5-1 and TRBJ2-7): KAGVTQTPRYLIKTRGQQVTLSCSPISGHRSVSWYQQTPGQGLQFLFEYFSETQRNKGNFPGRFSGRQFSNSRSEMNVSTLELGDSALYLCASSLPPSAASYEQYFGPGTRLTVT.

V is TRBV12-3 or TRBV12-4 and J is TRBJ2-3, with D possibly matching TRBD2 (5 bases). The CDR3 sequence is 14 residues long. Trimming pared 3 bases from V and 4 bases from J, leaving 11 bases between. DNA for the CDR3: TGTGCCAGCAGTTTCGAGCTAGCTCCAGATACGCAGTATTTT. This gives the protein CASSFELAPDTQYF.

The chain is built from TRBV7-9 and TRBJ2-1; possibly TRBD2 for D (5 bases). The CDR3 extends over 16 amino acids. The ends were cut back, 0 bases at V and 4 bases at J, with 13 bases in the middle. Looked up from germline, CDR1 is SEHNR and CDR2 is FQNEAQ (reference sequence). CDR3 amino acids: CASSLAGSREYNEQFF. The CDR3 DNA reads TGTGCCAGCAGCTTAGCGGGGAGTAGGGAGTACAATGAGCAGTTCTTC.

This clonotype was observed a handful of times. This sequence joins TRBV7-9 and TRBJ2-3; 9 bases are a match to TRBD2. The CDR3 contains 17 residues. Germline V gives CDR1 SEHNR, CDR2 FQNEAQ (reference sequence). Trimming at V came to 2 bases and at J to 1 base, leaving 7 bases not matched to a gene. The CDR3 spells CASSLWVAGAGTDTQYF. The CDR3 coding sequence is TGTGCCAGCAGCTTATGGGTAGCGGGGGCCGGCACAGATACGCAGTATTTT. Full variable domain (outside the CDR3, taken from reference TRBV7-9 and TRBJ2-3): DTGVSQNPRHKITKRGQNVTFRCDPISEHNRLYWYRQTLGQGPEFLTYFQNEAQLEKSRLLSDRFSAERPKGSFSTLEIQRTEQGDSAMYLCASSLWVAGAGTDTQYFGPGTRLTVL.

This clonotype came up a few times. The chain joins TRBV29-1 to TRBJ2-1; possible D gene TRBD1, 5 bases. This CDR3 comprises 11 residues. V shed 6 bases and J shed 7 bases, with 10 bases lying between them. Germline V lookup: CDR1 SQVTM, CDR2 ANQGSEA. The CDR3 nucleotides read TGCAGCGTCGGACACCTAAATGAGCAGTTCTTC. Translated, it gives CSVGHLNEQFF.